The rows below give T cell receptor beta chains drawn from one sample of a study of blood T cell repertoires in COVID-19. Some clones are missing from TCRdb's copy, which holds only in-frame ones; the method was immunoSEQ multiplex PCR. This table has around 280,000 clones, 87% appearing once. Sequenced: PBMCs or T cells enriched from blood (not recorded which). The receptors shown here come from a middle-aged woman who had recovered from COVID-19. Both conserved end residues are part of each CDR3. The D gene is left open where the match is weak. Expanded clones are given a class, and other clones once, few, many or no size at all.

CDR3nt: TGTGCCAGCAGCTTAGGAGTACGTGCCGGGGAGCTGTTTTTT; CDR3aa: CASSLGVRAGELFF; d_gene: .; abundance: .; j_gene: TRBJ2-2; v_gene: TRBV7-9
CDR3nt: TGTGCCAGCAGCCCCTCAGGGGGACAGGGACCCTACGAGCAGTACTTC; CDR3aa: CASSPSGGQGPYEQYF; d_gene: TRBD1; abundance: .; j_gene: TRBJ2-7; v_gene: TRBV7-2
CDR3nt: TGTGCCAGCAGCCAAAGGGGGCATCAGCCCCAGCATTTT; CDR3aa: CASSQRGHQPQHF; d_gene: TRBD1; abundance: .; j_gene: TRBJ1-5; v_gene: TRBV27
CDR3nt: TGCGCCAGCAGCCAAGATCTTCCGTACGAGCAGTACTTC; CDR3aa: CASSQDLPYEQYF; d_gene: .; abundance: .; j_gene: TRBJ2-7; v_gene: TRBV4-1
CDR3nt: TGTGCCAGCAGCCAAGCTGGGGGAGGAGGTGAGCAGTACTTC; CDR3aa: CASSQAGGGGEQYF; d_gene: .; abundance: .; j_gene: TRBJ2-7; v_gene: TRBV3-1/TRBV3-2
CDR3nt: TGCGCCAGCAGTGAGTCGGGCAGGTTAGAGACCCAGTACTTC; CDR3aa: CASSESGRLETQYF; d_gene: .; abundance: .; j_gene: TRBJ2-5; v_gene: TRBV10-2
CDR3nt: TGTGCCATCAGTGCGGGACTAGCGGGAAACTCTGGGGCCAACGTCCTGACTTTC; CDR3aa: CAISAGLAGNSGANVLTF; d_gene: TRBD2; abundance: once; j_gene: TRBJ2-6; v_gene: TRBV10-3
CDR3nt: TGTGCCAGCAGCTCGAACAGGGGGCTGAACACTGAAGCTTTCTTT; CDR3aa: CASSSNRGLNTEAFF; d_gene: TRBD1; abundance: .; j_gene: TRBJ1-1; v_gene: TRBV11-2
CDR3nt: TGTGCCAGCAGCTTGGGTGGACAGGGTAATAACATTCAGTACTTC; CDR3aa: CASSLGGQGNNIQYF; d_gene: TRBD1; abundance: .; j_gene: TRBJ2-4; v_gene: TRBV11-2
CDR3nt: TGTGCCAGCAGCTTTGGCGGGGCTCAGAACACTGAAGCTTTCTTT; CDR3aa: CASSFGGAQNTEAFF; d_gene: .; abundance: once; j_gene: TRBJ1-1; v_gene: TRBV11-1
CDR3nt: TGTGCCAGCAGCCCGGGGACTAGCGGGAAAACCGGGGAGCTGTTTTTT; CDR3aa: CASSPGTSGKTGELFF; d_gene: TRBD2; abundance: .; j_gene: TRBJ2-2; v_gene: TRBV7-9
CDR3nt: TGTGCCAGCAGTTTACCACAGGGGCGAGCTTTCTTT; CDR3aa: CASSLPQGRAFF; d_gene: TRBD1; abundance: .; j_gene: TRBJ1-1; v_gene: TRBV28
CDR3nt: TGTGCCAGTAGTATCCTGGACAGCCACGGCACTGAAGCTTTCTTT; CDR3aa: CASSILDSHGTEAFF; d_gene: .; abundance: .; j_gene: TRBJ1-1; v_gene: TRBV19
CDR3nt: TGTGCCAGCAGTTCCCCGACAGGTGATGAAAAACTGTTTTTT; CDR3aa: CASSSPTGDEKLFF; d_gene: .; abundance: .; j_gene: TRBJ1-4; v_gene: TRBV28
CDR3nt: TGTGCCAAACTCCGGGACAGTACACCCCCTGGCTCCTACGAGCAGTACTTC; CDR3aa: CAKLRDSTPPGSYEQYF; d_gene: TRBD1; abundance: .; j_gene: TRBJ2-7; v_gene: TRBV19
CDR3nt: TGTGCCAGCAGCTCGGTGTCTAGCGGATACAATGAGCAGTTCTTC; CDR3aa: CASSSVSSGYNEQFF; d_gene: TRBD2; abundance: .; j_gene: TRBJ2-1; v_gene: TRBV7-3
CDR3nt: TGTGCCAGCAGCCTATACGGGGACTCATCGGCCAAAAACATTCAGTACTTC; CDR3aa: CASSLYGDSSAKNIQYF; d_gene: .; abundance: .; j_gene: TRBJ2-4; v_gene: TRBV6-2/TRBV6-3
CDR3nt: TGTGCCAGCAGCCAATGGGGGTCCAGCGGGAGGGTCGCAGATACGCAGTATTTT; CDR3aa: CASSQWGSSGRVADTQYF; d_gene: TRBD2; abundance: .; j_gene: TRBJ2-3; v_gene: TRBV3-1/TRBV3-2
CDR3nt: TGTGCCAGCTCACCACGGGGAGACCCCCCCAATGAGCAGTTCTTC; CDR3aa: CASSPRGDPPNEQFF; d_gene: .; abundance: .; j_gene: TRBJ2-1; v_gene: TRBV18
CDR3nt: TGTGCCAGCAGCGAGCGGGACTACACAGATACGCAGTATTTT; CDR3aa: CASSERDYTDTQYF; d_gene: TRBD2; abundance: .; j_gene: TRBJ2-3; v_gene: TRBV6-5
CDR3nt: TGCAGCGTTGAATTTCCAGGCGAAAAACTGTTTTTT; CDR3aa: CSVEFPGEKLFF; d_gene: .; abundance: .; j_gene: TRBJ1-4; v_gene: TRBV29-1
CDR3nt: TGTGCCAGCAGCTCAGGGGTTGGGGGATCAGATACGCAGTATTTT; CDR3aa: CASSSGVGGSDTQYF; d_gene: .; abundance: .; j_gene: TRBJ2-3; v_gene: TRBV11-3
CDR3nt: TGTGCCACCAGCGCCGTGACAGGGACTAGCGGGAGGTTTAGTACAGATACGCAGTATTTT; CDR3aa: CATSAVTGTSGRFSTDTQYF; d_gene: TRBD2; abundance: .; j_gene: TRBJ2-3; v_gene: TRBV24-1
CDR3nt: TGTGCCAGCAGTTACCACCCAGCGGTTGAAGCTTTCTTT; CDR3aa: CASSYHPAVEAFF; d_gene: .; abundance: .; j_gene: TRBJ1-1; v_gene: TRBV6-2/TRBV6-3
CDR3nt: TGTGCCACCAGTGATTTGCCAGCGAGTAGCACAGATACGCAGTATTTT; CDR3aa: CATSDLPASSTDTQYF; d_gene: .; abundance: .; j_gene: TRBJ2-3; v_gene: TRBV24-1
CDR3nt: TGTGCCAGCAGTACCAACAGGGAGCTGTTTTTT; CDR3aa: CASSTNRELFF; d_gene: .; abundance: .; j_gene: TRBJ2-2; v_gene: TRBV28
CDR3nt: TGCACCAGCAGCCAAGAGGCTAGCGGGAGCCACGAGCAGTACTTC; CDR3aa: CTSSQEASGSHEQYF; d_gene: .; abundance: .; j_gene: TRBJ2-7; v_gene: TRBV1
CDR3nt: TGCGCCAGCAGCTTCTCAGGGGCAGATACGCAGTATTTT; CDR3aa: CASSFSGADTQYF; d_gene: .; abundance: .; j_gene: TRBJ2-3; v_gene: TRBV5-1
CDR3nt: TGTGCCAGCACAAACCCAACGGGGGCGGGAGAGGGGGTATACAATGAGCAGTTCTTC; CDR3aa: CASTNPTGAGEGVYNEQFF; d_gene: .; abundance: .; j_gene: TRBJ2-1; v_gene: TRBV11-2
CDR3nt: TGTGCCATCAGTGGACAGGGACTCAACGAGCAGTACTTC; CDR3aa: CAISGQGLNEQYF; d_gene: .; abundance: .; j_gene: TRBJ2-7; v_gene: TRBV10-3
CDR3nt: TGCGCCACCAGCCAACTCTCGGGTACAGATACGCAGTATTTT; CDR3aa: CATSQLSGTDTQYF; d_gene: .; abundance: once; j_gene: TRBJ2-3; v_gene: TRBV4-1
CDR3nt: TGCGCCAGCAGTGAGCTCCGGGTTAATTCACCCCTCCACTTT; CDR3aa: CASSELRVNSPLHF; d_gene: .; abundance: .; j_gene: TRBJ1-6; v_gene: TRBV10-1
CDR3nt: TGTGCCAGCAGACCCCTAGAAAATTCACCCCTCCACTTT; CDR3aa: CASRPLENSPLHF; d_gene: .; abundance: once; j_gene: TRBJ1-6; v_gene: TRBV2
CDR3nt: TGTGCCAGTAGTATAGCGGGGGGAGCTGGAAAACTGTTTTTT; CDR3aa: CASSIAGGAGKLFF; d_gene: .; abundance: .; j_gene: TRBJ1-4; v_gene: TRBV19
CDR3nt: TGTGCCAGCAGCTGGGAGAGCTCCTACGAGCAGTACTTC; CDR3aa: CASSWESSYEQYF; d_gene: .; abundance: .; j_gene: TRBJ2-7; v_gene: TRBV28
CDR3nt: TGTGCCAGCAGTTTATGGGAGGGACAGGGGGCCTACAATGAGCAGTTCTTC; CDR3aa: CASSLWEGQGAYNEQFF; d_gene: TRBD1; abundance: .; j_gene: TRBJ2-1; v_gene: TRBV28
CDR3nt: TGTGCCAGCAGCTTAGGACGAGAACAGGGCTACACCTTC; CDR3aa: CASSLGREQGYTF; d_gene: .; abundance: .; j_gene: TRBJ1-2; v_gene: TRBV7-2
CDR3nt: TGTGCCAGCAGGCAGTACCACGAGCAGTACTTC; CDR3aa: CASRQYHEQYF; d_gene: .; abundance: .; j_gene: TRBJ2-7; v_gene: TRBV2
CDR3nt: TGTGCCAGCAGCTTAGGATCGGTGCCGCTAACCCAAGAGACCCAGTACTTC; CDR3aa: CASSLGSVPLTQETQYF; d_gene: .; abundance: .; j_gene: TRBJ2-5; v_gene: TRBV11-2
CDR3nt: TGTGCCTGGAGTGGACAGGGGATCGGCATAAAAGAGACCCAGTACTTC; CDR3aa: CAWSGQGIGIKETQYF; d_gene: TRBD1; abundance: .; j_gene: TRBJ2-5; v_gene: TRBV30
CDR3nt: TGCAGCGTTGAGGGGCGGGACTCCTACGAGCAGTACTTC; CDR3aa: CSVEGRDSYEQYF; d_gene: .; abundance: .; j_gene: TRBJ2-7; v_gene: TRBV29-1
CDR3nt: TGTGCCAGCACCCCGGGGAGCGTGGCTTTCTTT; CDR3aa: CASTPGSVAFF; d_gene: .; abundance: .; j_gene: TRBJ1-1; v_gene: TRBV28
CDR3nt: TGTGCCAGTAGTCCTAGGGGACAGGTCACTGAAGCTTTCTTT; CDR3aa: CASSPRGQVTEAFF; d_gene: TRBD1; abundance: .; j_gene: TRBJ1-1; v_gene: TRBV19
CDR3nt: TGCGCCAGCAGCTCTGGACTAGCGGGGAACACCGGGGAGCTGTTTTTT; CDR3aa: CASSSGLAGNTGELFF; d_gene: TRBD2; abundance: once; j_gene: TRBJ2-2; v_gene: TRBV5-1
CDR3nt: TGCGCCAGCAGCGTAACCGACAGGGCGAACACCGGGGAGCTGTTTTTT; CDR3aa: CASSVTDRANTGELFF; d_gene: TRBD1; abundance: .; j_gene: TRBJ2-2; v_gene: TRBV5-1
CDR3nt: TGCGCCACCTCCGGGGGAAGCGGGATTTACAATGAGCAGTTCTTC; CDR3aa: CATSGGSGIYNEQFF; d_gene: TRBD2; abundance: .; j_gene: TRBJ2-1; v_gene: TRBV4-3
CDR3nt: TGTGCCACCAGTGACCATAGCGGGACCTCCTACGAGCAGTACTTC; CDR3aa: CATSDHSGTSYEQYF; d_gene: TRBD2; abundance: .; j_gene: TRBJ2-7; v_gene: TRBV24-1
CDR3nt: TGTGCCAGCAGCCAAGCGGGACAGCTAGCAGGAAACACCATATATTTT; CDR3aa: CASSQAGQLAGNTIYF; d_gene: TRBD1; abundance: .; j_gene: TRBJ1-3; v_gene: TRBV14
CDR3nt: TGTGCCAGCAGCTTGGGACTAGCCCACTACGAGCAGTACTTC; CDR3aa: CASSLGLAHYEQYF; d_gene: TRBD2; abundance: .; j_gene: TRBJ2-7; v_gene: TRBV5-4
CDR3nt: TGTGCCTGGGAGGACTATACGGTGCGGGAGCAGTACTTC; CDR3aa: CAWEDYTVREQYF; d_gene: .; abundance: .; j_gene: TRBJ2-7; v_gene: TRBV30
CDR3nt: TGTGCCAGCAGTCCTCGTCCAGGGGGCGGGAGCTACGAGCAGTACTTC; CDR3aa: CASSPRPGGGSYEQYF; d_gene: .; abundance: .; j_gene: TRBJ2-7; v_gene: TRBV28
CDR3nt: TGTGCCAGCGAGACTGACAGGGTATCATACTCGGATACGCAGTATTTT; CDR3aa: CASETDRVSYSDTQYF; d_gene: TRBD1; abundance: .; j_gene: TRBJ2-3; v_gene: TRBV2
CDR3nt: TGTGCCAGCTCACCTTGGACAACTAACTATGGCTACACCTTC; CDR3aa: CASSPWTTNYGYTF; d_gene: .; abundance: once; j_gene: TRBJ1-2; v_gene: TRBV18
CDR3nt: TGTGCCAGCAGCCACCGACAGGGGCCCGACCGGGGGCAGTACTTC; CDR3aa: CASSHRQGPDRGQYF; d_gene: TRBD1; abundance: .; j_gene: TRBJ2-7; v_gene: TRBV14
CDR3nt: TGTGCCAGCAGCTCCCAGCGCTCCCGAGGAGAGACCCAGTACTTC; CDR3aa: CASSSQRSRGETQYF; d_gene: .; abundance: .; j_gene: TRBJ2-5; v_gene: TRBV7-2
CDR3nt: TGTGCCAGCAGCCAGGGACTAGCGGGAGTGCTCGGCTATGAGCAGTTCTTC; CDR3aa: CASSQGLAGVLGYEQFF; d_gene: TRBD2; abundance: .; j_gene: TRBJ2-1; v_gene: TRBV7-9
CDR3nt: TGTGCCAGCAGCCCCGGGACTAGCCCCTACAATGAGCAGTTCTTC; CDR3aa: CASSPGTSPYNEQFF; d_gene: TRBD2; abundance: few; j_gene: TRBJ2-1; v_gene: TRBV11-3